Shown below are 26 T cell receptor beta chains from a single sample sequenced in a study of blood T cells in healthy people across ages. A second PCR, run for roughly 7 to 11 cycles, used a sample-barcoded 5' primer plus a J-beta primer mix. TCRdb ran MiXCR on the 5' RACE reads and lists one entry per CDR3 protein. This sample has about 930,000 distinct CDR3 sequences, with approximately 32% found just once. This same sample was also taken into another study, of T cells of mothers and their children.

The sample consisted of blood. Every receptor here comes from a woman in her thirties or forties in good health.

Only a few counts were recorded for this clonotype. This chain joins TRBV6-1 and TRBJ2-6, with no clear D. The V gene lost 6 bases and the J gene lost 1 base, with 10 bases spanning the gap. The germline CDR1 and CDR2 sequences are MNHNS and SASEGT. The CDR3 is 15 residues long. This CDR3 reads CASRPNGSGANVLTF. DNA for the CDR3: TGTGCCAGCAGACCTAATGGTTCTGGGGCCAACGTCCTGACTTTC.

This clonotype was observed a few times. The chain combines TRBV6-6 with TRBJ1-1; the match to TRBD1 covers 7 bases. The CDR3 is 12 amino acids. Germline CDR1 MNHNY, CDR2 SVGAGI (reference sequence). With V trimmed by 7 bases and J by 6 bases, 5 bases remained unmatched. The CDR3 spells CASNSGGPEAFF. CDR3 nucleotides: TGTGCCAGCAACTCAGGGGGTCCTGAAGCTTTCTTT.

A word on this clonotype: Its ends do not fully match the called genes, so a read error is possible. The rearrangement links TRBV4-1 to TRBJ2-7; D gene ambiguous. Germline lookup yields CDR1 MGHRA and CDR2 YSYEKL. The CDR3 loop spans 15 amino acids. CDR3 nucleotide sequence: TGCGCCAGCAGCCAAGATGTGGTGCAGGTCTACGTGCAGTACTTC. Translation gives CASSQDVVQVYVQYF.

The V gene is TRBV12-3 or TRBV12-4, the J gene TRBJ1-5; 9 positions agree with TRBD1. With 5 bases clipped from V and 5 bases from J, the junction kept 10 bases outside the gene matches. This CDR3 contains 16 residues. CDR3 sequence (DNA): TGTGCCAGCAGTCCTTTGGGACAGGGAACCGATCAGCCCCAGCATTTT. This sequence encodes CASSPLGQGTDQPQHF.

This chain links TRBV21-1 with TRBJ2-2; TRBD1 reflects the table's D call only, with no check against the DNA. TRBV21-1 is given as a pseudogene. The CDR3 contains 19 residues. In DNA, the CDR3 is TGTGCCAGCAGCAAAGTAGCGTACGGACAGGCTGCGGGGATCGGGGAGCTGTTTTTT. It yields the protein CASSKVAYGQAAGIGELFF.

The chain links TRBV18 to TRBJ2-5; tentatively, D is TRBD1 or TRBD2 (5 bases each). This CDR3 is 16 amino acids long. Trimming shortened V by 5 bases and J by 2 bases, and 18 bases separated the two germline ends. Germline V gene lookup returns CDR1 KGHSH and CDR2 LQKENI. The CDR3 spells CASSASGTATQETQYF. CDR3 nucleotides: TGTGCCAGCTCAGCGTCCGGGACCGCAACTCAAGAGACCCAGTACTTC.

This clonotype has a count of ten or more. The V and J genes are TRBV7-2 and TRBJ2-7; 10 bases agree with TRBD2. In germline, CDR1 is SGHTA, CDR2 FQGNSA. With 0 bases clipped from V and 0 bases from J, the junction kept 17 bases outside the gene matches. This CDR3 region has 21 residues. The chain's CDR3 is CASSLALGGLAPGGFSYEQYF. The DNA for the CDR3 is TGTGCCAGCAGCTTAGCTTTAGGGGGACTAGCGCCAGGGGGGTTCTCCTACGAGCAGTACTTC. The whole variable domain, remainder taken from reference TRBV7-2 and TRBJ2-7, is GAGVSQSPSNKVTEKGKDVELRCDPISGHTALYWYRQSLGQGLEFLIYFQGNSAPDKSGLPSDRFSAERTGGSVSTLTIQRTQQEDSAVYLCASSLALGGLAPGGFSYEQYFGPGTRLTVT.

The J gene is TRBJ1-1, the V gene TRBV2; D is uncertain. From germline, CDR1 is SNHLY and CDR2 FYNNEI. V shed 5 bases and J shed 0 bases, with 10 bases lying between them. The CDR3 is 14 amino acids. CDR3 region: CASSLRALNTEAFF. CDR3 sequence (DNA): TGTGCCAGCAGTCTTAGGGCGCTGAACACTGAAGCTTTCTTT.

This rearrangement joins TRBV18 to TRBJ1-2, with 8 bases that match TRBD1. Per the germline V gene, CDR1 is KGHSH and CDR2 is LQKENI. The junction had 10 bases not matched to a gene; V was cut back by 3 bases and J by 7 bases. The CDR3 consists of 15 residues. This chain's CDR3 is CASSPQTGDRTGYTF. In DNA, the CDR3 is TGTGCCAGCTCACCGCAGACAGGGGACAGAACTGGCTACACCTTC.

This clonotype has ten or more counts. The chain couples TRBV7-2 to TRBJ1-5; D is possibly TRBD1 (6 bases). With 4 bases removed from V and 4 bases from J, the gap between germline ends came to 11 bases. The germline V gene encodes CDR1 SGHTA and CDR2 FQGNSA. The CDR3 is 14 amino acids. CDR3 coding DNA: TGTGCCAGCAGCTCGGGACAAACTAATCAGCCCCAGCATTTT. Its protein product is CASSSGQTNQPQHF.

There are a few counts of this clonotype. CDR3 amino acids: CASSMRGTSTDTQYF. CDR3 DNA sequence: TGTGCCAGCAGTATGAGGGGGACGTCCACAGATACGCAGTATTTT. The rearrangement uses TRBV12-3 or TRBV12-4 and TRBJ2-3, with a possible D match to TRBD1 (6 bases). The CDR3 runs to 15 residues. V gave up 5 bases and J gave up 2 bases, with 14 bases separating them.

As concerns this clonotype: A read error is possible here, since a much larger clone lies one base away. This sequence joins TRBV7-2 and TRBJ2-7; perhaps TRBD1 as D (6 bases). The CDR3 extends over 13 amino acids. Per germline, CDR1 SGHTA and CDR2 FQGNSA. V lost 5 bases, J lost 6 bases, and 14 bases lay in between. CDR3 nucleotide sequence: TGTGCCAGCAGCCGAACAGGGCACTGCGAGCAGTACTTC. Translation gives CASSRTGHCEQYF.

The chain links TRBV24-1 to TRBJ2-5; maybe TRBD1 (6 bases). The V end lost 4 bases, the J end lost 2 bases, and 16 bases lay between the germline ends. The CDR3 contains 16 residues. CDR1 and CDR2 from the germline V gene are KGHDR and SFDVKD. CDR3 sequence (DNA): TGTGCCACCAGTGACCTCGGGACATTGGATCAAGAGACCCAGTACTTC. Amino acids: CATSDLGTLDQETQYF.

This clonotype appeared a few times. The chain joins TRBV6-1 to TRBJ2-7; 11 bases map to TRBD2. Unmatched junction bases numbered 2, after V lost 4 bases and J lost 0 bases. This CDR3 is 15 amino acids long. CDR1 and CDR2 (germline): MNHNS, SASEGT. In nucleotides, the CDR3 is TGTGCCAGCAGTGGACTAGCGGGGAGCTCCTACGAGCAGTACTTC. Its translation: CASSGLAGSSYEQYF.

This clonotype was detected ten times or more. The J gene is TRBJ2-4, the V gene TRBV20-1; D may be TRBD1 (6 bases). This CDR3 has 16 residues. V lost 6 bases to trimming and J lost 1 base, with 19 bases between them. Per the germline V gene, CDR1 is DFQATT and CDR2 is SNEGSKA (reference sequence). Here the CDR3 reads CSAPMTGRWAKNIQYF. In nucleotides, the CDR3 is TGCAGTGCACCAATGACAGGTCGTTGGGCCAAAAACATTCAGTACTTC.

The CDR3 sequence: CASSLPPGLAANEQFF. The CDR3 nucleotides read TGTGCCAGCAGTCTACCTCCGGGACTAGCGGCTAATGAGCAGTTCTTC. This sequence joins TRBV6-5 and TRBJ2-1; 11 nucleotides line up with TRBD2. V was clipped by 5 bases and J by 7 bases; unmatched bases: 10. The CDR3 spans 16 residues. Germline V CDR1 and CDR2: MNHEY, SVGAGI.

The chain is built from TRBV9 and TRBJ2-1; D may match TRBD1 or TRBD2 (5 bases each). Germline CDR1 is SGDLS and CDR2 is YYNGEE. Trimming removed 3 bases at V and 7 bases at J, with 20 bases between. There are 16 residues in the CDR3. The CDR3 DNA follows: TGTGCCAGCAGCGCCCCCCCGGGGACGTCAGGGAATGAGCAGTTCTTC. This sequence encodes CASSAPPGTSGNEQFF.

This clonotype has just a few counts. The chain is built from TRBV3-1 and TRBJ1-1; 7 bases are a match to TRBD1. The CDR3 totals 15 residues. Germline V gene sequence: CDR1 LGHDT, CDR2 YNNKEL (reference sequence). Losses at the gene ends were 1 base for V and 4 bases for J; bases not matched to a gene: 6. CDR3 sequence (DNA): TGTGCCAGCAGCCAAGGTTGGGCAGGGGGCACTGAAGCTTTCTTT. As protein: CASSQGWAGGTEAFF.

The chain recombines TRBV6-5 with TRBJ1-2; 9 nucleotides align to TRBD1. The CDR3 loop spans 14 amino acids. Germline V gene data show CDR1 as MNHEY and CDR2 as SVGAGI. The trim removed 4 bases at V and 10 bases at J, leaving 10 bases unmatched. Here the CDR3 reads CASSFLGTGNDYTF. Here the CDR3 DNA reads TGTGCCAGCAGTTTCCTCGGGACAGGGAATGACTACACCTTC.

This clonotype showed up just a few times. The gene calls are TRBV12-3 or TRBV12-4 and TRBJ1-2, with D perhaps matching TRBD1 (5 bases). V lost 5 bases and J 2 bases, leaving 15 bases between the germline ends. The length of the CDR3 is 15 residues. CDR3 sequence: CASSLRDRQNYGYTF. The CDR3 coding sequence is TGTGCCAGCAGTCTCCGGGACCGACAAAACTATGGCTACACCTTC.

The chain couples TRBV30 to TRBJ2-7; possibly TRBD1 or TRBD2 for D (5 bases each). Germline-derived CDR1 and CDR2 are GTSNPN and SVGIG (reference sequence). The CDR3 has 13 residues. Deletions cut 2 bases from V and 5 bases from J, with 13 bases between. The CDR3: CAWSWTGTDEQYF. The CDR3 DNA follows: TGTGCCTGGAGTTGGACGGGGACCGACGAGCAGTACTTC. Variable domain in full (rest from reference TRBV30 and TRBJ2-7): SQTIHQWPATLVQPVGSPLSLECTVEGTSNPNLYWYRQAAGRGLQLLFYSVGIGQISSEVPQNLSASRPQDRQFILSSKKLLLSDSGFYLCAWSWTGTDEQYFGPGTRLTVT.

Ten or more counts support this clonotype. The chain has TRBV27 and TRBJ2-7, with a possible D match to TRBD2 (5 bases). This CDR3 is built from 14 residues. Trimming took 6 bases from V and 3 from J, leaving 15 bases between them. Per germline, CDR1 MNHEY and CDR2 SMNVEV (reference sequence). CDR3 DNA sequence: TGTGCCAGCAGCACAAATTTCGAGGGCTACGAGCAGTACTTC. Translation: CASSTNFEGYEQYF.

Worth noting for this clonotype: This sequence may be a read error, since a much larger clone differs from it by one base. The rearrangement uses TRBV4-3 and TRBJ2-3, with D perhaps TRBD2 (5 bases). The CDR3 is made up of 15 amino acids. V lost 4 bases and J 2 bases, leaving 13 bases between the germline ends. The germline V gene has CDR1 LGHNA and CDR2 YSLEER. This chain's CDR3 is CASSPPDGNTDTQYF. CDR3 in DNA: TGCGCCAGCAGCCCCCCCGACGGGAACACAGATACGCAGTATTTT.

This sequence joins TRBV5-5 and TRBJ2-2; 9 positions match TRBD1. The junction had 4 bases not matched to a gene; V was cut back by 3 bases and J by 4 bases. Looked up from germline, CDR1 is SGHKS and CDR2 is YYEKEE (reference sequence). The CDR3 has 15 residues. CDR3 in DNA: TGTGCCAGCAGCTGGGGACAGGGAAGCACCGGGGAGCTGTTTTTT. Its translation is CASSWGQGSTGELFF.

In this sample, this clonotype turned up a few times. The chain is built from TRBV5-4 and TRBJ1-1; D ambiguous. There are 15 residues in the CDR3. V was pared by 2 bases and J by 1 base, with 12 bases between. Germline loops: CDR1 SGHNT, CDR2 YYREEE (reference sequence). The CDR3 loop is CASSFSLTRNTEAFF. CDR3 DNA sequence: TGTGCCAGCAGCTTTTCCCTAACCCGGAACACTGAAGCTTTCTTT.

This clonotype has at least ten counts. A read error may account for a junction end that differs from germline. The chain couples TRBV27 to TRBJ1-2; D ambiguous. There are 14 residues in the CDR3. From germline, CDR1 is MNHEY and CDR2 SMNVEV (reference sequence). CDR3 coding DNA: TGTGCCAGCAGTCTATCGGACTTAATAGGTGGCTACACCTTC. Protein product: CASSLSDLIGGYTF.